This T cell receptor (beta chain) was profiled in a study of spatial heterogeneity in lung cancer. General study results and limits: Expanded alpha and beta TCR counts within tumors tracked tumor mutation counts. Ubiquitous nonsynonymous mutations were tracked by counts of ubiquitous expanded TCRs, and regional ones by counts of regional expanded TCRs.

Germline CDR1 reads SGDLS; CDR2 reads YYNGEE. V was cut by 3 bases and J by 8 bases, with 14 bases left in between. The CDR3 totals 14 residues. TCRdb recomputed calls from the 5' RACE reads with MiXCR, one row per CDR3 protein. The sample has about 14,000 distinct CDR3 sequences; about 4.5% are singletons. This sample's time point: sample taken at primary tumor resection. The donors, 70 to 80 patients with untreated early-stage non-small cell lung cancer, provided the samples. From tumor, nontumor lung or frozen PBMC, whole RNA was taken unsorted for sequencing. This clonotype rates as medium-sized (0.01 to 0.1%). Antigen: not known.

The TCR comes from a female donor with early-stage non-small cell lung cancer. This chain connects TRBV9 to TRBJ1-4, with D uncertain. The material sequenced was lung tumor tissue, taken at surgery. The CDR3 reads CASSAGDFGEKLFF. CDR3 bases: TGTGCCAGCAGCGCCGGGGATTTTGGAGAAAAACTGTTTTTT.